This is a list of T cell receptor beta chains from one sample in a study of blood T cell repertoires in COVID-19. Libraries were prepared by immunoSEQ multiplex PCR; TCRdb keeps only in-frame clonotypes and omits some of them. Among 30,000 to 45,000 clones listed, 81% were seen once. Material: peripheral blood. These receptors were taken from a man at least 80 years old with active or convalescent COVID-19. Each CDR3 is given with its conserved first and last residue. The order of the fields is J gene, D gene, clone size, V gene, CDR3 DNA, CDR3 protein. The D gene is left open where the match is weak. Some rows have no size entry. The others give once, few or many, or a class for an expanded clone.

j_call: TRBJ2-7; d_call: NA; clone_size: NA; v_call: TRBV6-2/TRBV6-3; cdr3_nt: TGTGCCAGCAGTTACCTAACAGACAGGATGACCTACGAGCAGTACTTC; cdr3_aa: CASSYLTDRMTYEQYF
j_call: TRBJ1-5; d_call: NA; clone_size: NA; v_call: TRBV6-2/TRBV6-3; cdr3_nt: TGTGCCAGCAGTTACTCGACGCGCAGGGGTGGCAATCAGCCCCAGCATTTT; cdr3_aa: CASSYSTRRGGNQPQHF
j_call: TRBJ1-2; d_call: NA; clone_size: few; v_call: TRBV7-8; cdr3_nt: TGTGCCAGCAGCTTAGCGAACGCAGGAAGGAACTATGGCTACACCTTC; cdr3_aa: CASSLANAGRNYGYTF
j_call: TRBJ1-4; d_call: TRBD1; clone_size: NA; v_call: TRBV27; cdr3_nt: TGTGCCAGCAGTCGCCGGACAGGGTACTCAACTAATGAAAAACTGTTTTTT; cdr3_aa: CASSRRTGYSTNEKLFF
j_call: TRBJ2-3; d_call: NA; clone_size: few; v_call: TRBV5-3; cdr3_nt: TGTGCCAGAAGGGGAGGGGGATGGAGCACAGATACGCAGTATTTT; cdr3_aa: CARRGGGWSTDTQYF
j_call: TRBJ1-1; d_call: TRBD1; clone_size: NA; v_call: TRBV19; cdr3_nt: TGTGCCAGTAGTCAGGACAGGGTGAGCCCTGAAGCTTTCTTT; cdr3_aa: CASSQDRVSPEAFF
j_call: TRBJ1-5; d_call: NA; clone_size: NA; v_call: TRBV5-6; cdr3_nt: TGTGCCAGCAGCTTGGGTGGCGGGTTGGGCAATCAGCCCCAGCATTTT; cdr3_aa: CASSLGGGLGNQPQHF
j_call: TRBJ2-1; d_call: TRBD2; clone_size: medium-sized; v_call: TRBV7-8; cdr3_nt: TGTGCCAGCAGCCGCCGAGAAACTGTAGCGGGAGCTAATGAGCAGTTCTTC; cdr3_aa: CASSRRETVAGANEQFF
j_call: TRBJ1-1; d_call: NA; clone_size: NA; v_call: TRBV19; cdr3_nt: TGTGCCAGTAATTCAGGGGCGAACACTGAAGCTTTCTTT; cdr3_aa: CASNSGANTEAFF
j_call: TRBJ1-2; d_call: TRBD1; clone_size: NA; v_call: TRBV5-1; cdr3_nt: TGCGCCAGCAGCTTGGGGACAGGAGATTATGGCTACACCTTC; cdr3_aa: CASSLGTGDYGYTF
j_call: TRBJ1-1; d_call: NA; clone_size: NA; v_call: TRBV7-3; cdr3_nt: TGTGCCAGCAGCAAACAGGGCACCACTGAAGCTTTCTTT; cdr3_aa: CASSKQGTTEAFF
j_call: TRBJ2-1; d_call: NA; clone_size: once; v_call: TRBV19; cdr3_nt: TGTGCCAGTAGTACCGGGACACACCACAATGAGCAGTTCTTC; cdr3_aa: CASSTGTHHNEQFF
j_call: TRBJ1-1; d_call: NA; clone_size: few; v_call: TRBV21-1; cdr3_nt: TGTGCCAGCAGCACCGCGGGATGTCCTGAAGCTTTCTTT; cdr3_aa: CASSTAGCPEAFF
j_call: TRBJ2-1; d_call: TRBD2; clone_size: NA; v_call: TRBV7-6; cdr3_nt: TGTGCCAGCAGACGTAGACTAGCGGGAGGTTACAATGAGCAGTTCTTC; cdr3_aa: CASRRRLAGGYNEQFF
j_call: TRBJ2-5; d_call: TRBD1; clone_size: NA; v_call: TRBV18; cdr3_nt: TGTGCCAGCTCACCGGGGACAGGACAAGAGACCCAGTACTTC; cdr3_aa: CASSPGTGQETQYF
j_call: TRBJ2-1; d_call: NA; clone_size: NA; v_call: TRBV5-1; cdr3_nt: TGCGCCAGCAGCTTGGGTAACGGGGTGAACAATGAGCAGTTCTTC; cdr3_aa: CASSLGNGVNNEQFF
j_call: TRBJ2-3; d_call: NA; clone_size: few; v_call: TRBV4-3; cdr3_nt: TGCGCCAGCAGCCAAGACTATGTTTACGCAGATACGCAGTATTTT; cdr3_aa: CASSQDYVYADTQYF
j_call: TRBJ1-1; d_call: NA; clone_size: NA; v_call: TRBV5-4; cdr3_nt: TGTGCCAGCAGCTTCGGGATCAAAGGGACTGAAGCTTTCTTT; cdr3_aa: CASSFGIKGTEAFF
j_call: TRBJ1-1; d_call: NA; clone_size: NA; v_call: TRBV4-1; cdr3_nt: TGCGCCAGCAGCCCCCGTCGCCTAAGGAACACTGAAGCTTTCTTT; cdr3_aa: CASSPRRLRNTEAFF
j_call: TRBJ2-5; d_call: TRBD1; clone_size: NA; v_call: TRBV19; cdr3_nt: TGTGCCAGTAGCAGGGGGCGAGAGACCCAGTACTTC; cdr3_aa: CASSRGRETQYF
j_call: TRBJ2-7; d_call: TRBD2; clone_size: NA; v_call: TRBV6-5; cdr3_nt: TGTGCCAGCAGCGTTAGCGGGAGCTCCTACGAGCAGTACTTC; cdr3_aa: CASSVSGSSYEQYF
j_call: TRBJ1-6; d_call: TRBD1; clone_size: NA; v_call: TRBV14; cdr3_nt: TGTGCCAGCAGCCAGACAGGGCGTCTCTATAATTCACCCCTCCACTTT; cdr3_aa: CASSQTGRLYNSPLHF
j_call: TRBJ1-5; d_call: NA; clone_size: once; v_call: TRBV10-3; cdr3_nt: TGTGCCATCAGTGAGTCGATAAGGGGTCCCAATCAGCCCCAGCATTTT; cdr3_aa: CAISESIRGPNQPQHF
j_call: TRBJ1-4; d_call: NA; clone_size: NA; v_call: TRBV3-1/TRBV3-2; cdr3_nt: TGTGCCAGCAGCCAAGGACCCCGATTGGAGGAAAAACTGTTTTTT; cdr3_aa: CASSQGPRLEEKLFF
j_call: TRBJ1-6; d_call: NA; clone_size: once; v_call: TRBV4-1; cdr3_nt: TGCGCCAGCAGCCACCCCCCTCCCTTTAATTCACCCCTCCACTTT; cdr3_aa: CASSHPPPFNSPLHF
j_call: TRBJ1-3; d_call: TRBD1; clone_size: NA; v_call: TRBV27; cdr3_nt: TGTGCCAGCAGTAGGGGACAGGGTGGAAACACCATATATTTT; cdr3_aa: CASSRGQGGNTIYF
j_call: TRBJ2-1; d_call: NA; clone_size: NA; v_call: TRBV11-3; cdr3_nt: TGTGCCAGCAGCAACCAGGGCGAGCAGTTCTTC; cdr3_aa: CASSNQGEQFF
j_call: TRBJ2-7; d_call: TRBD2; clone_size: few; v_call: TRBV5-1; cdr3_nt: TGCGCCAGCAGCGGGGGACTAGACGCTTCCCACGAGCAGTACTTC; cdr3_aa: CASSGGLDASHEQYF
j_call: TRBJ2-7; d_call: NA; clone_size: NA; v_call: TRBV7-8; cdr3_nt: TGTGCTGGGGGGTCCTATGTCGAGCAGTACTTC; cdr3_aa: CAGGSYVEQYF
j_call: TRBJ2-2; d_call: TRBD1; clone_size: NA; v_call: TRBV19; cdr3_nt: TGTGCCAGTAGTAAACAGGGGGCAGGAACCGGGGAGCTGTTTTTT; cdr3_aa: CASSKQGAGTGELFF
j_call: TRBJ2-7; d_call: TRBD1; clone_size: NA; v_call: TRBV14; cdr3_nt: TGTGCCAGCAGCCAAGAAGGACCGACAGGGAAATACGAGCAGTACTTC; cdr3_aa: CASSQEGPTGKYEQYF
j_call: TRBJ1-1; d_call: TRBD1; clone_size: NA; v_call: TRBV29-1; cdr3_nt: TGCAGCGTTGGGAAAGACAGGGGGAACACTGAAGCTTTCTTT; cdr3_aa: CSVGKDRGNTEAFF
j_call: TRBJ1-4; d_call: TRBD1; clone_size: NA; v_call: TRBV28; cdr3_nt: TGTGCCAGCAGAGACCTCCTGACTGGAGGGGGCACACTGTTTTTT; cdr3_aa: CASRDLLTGGGTLFF
j_call: TRBJ2-1; d_call: NA; clone_size: few; v_call: TRBV7-2; cdr3_nt: TGTGCCAGCAGCTTCATCACGGGTTCCTCCTACAATGAGCAGTTCTTC; cdr3_aa: CASSFITGSSYNEQFF
j_call: TRBJ1-1; d_call: NA; clone_size: NA; v_call: TRBV15; cdr3_nt: TGTGCCACCAGCAGAGATACCCACGGCGGGGCCGCGGCTTTCTTT; cdr3_aa: CATSRDTHGGAAAFF
j_call: TRBJ1-1; d_call: TRBD1; clone_size: NA; v_call: TRBV19; cdr3_nt: TGTGCCAGTAGTATCGACAGGGCCAGCGGGTTCACTGAAGCTTTCTTT; cdr3_aa: CASSIDRASGFTEAFF
j_call: TRBJ2-3; d_call: NA; clone_size: NA; v_call: TRBV24-1; cdr3_nt: TGTGCCACGGCGGGTCCCAGCACAGATACGCAGTATTTT; cdr3_aa: CATAGPSTDTQYF
j_call: TRBJ2-1; d_call: NA; clone_size: NA; v_call: TRBV7-8; cdr3_nt: TGTGCCAGCAGCCCCAAGGGAGGCAGATACAATGAGCAGTTCTTC; cdr3_aa: CASSPKGGRYNEQFF
j_call: TRBJ2-4; d_call: TRBD2; clone_size: NA; v_call: TRBV6-2/TRBV6-3; cdr3_nt: TGTGCCAGCAGCCCTTACACGGGAGGGAGGACCAAAAACATTCAGTACTTC; cdr3_aa: CASSPYTGGRTKNIQYF
j_call: TRBJ2-3; d_call: NA; clone_size: NA; v_call: TRBV5-4; cdr3_nt: TGTGCCAGCAAGGGCGGGGTTAGCACAGATACGCAGTATTTT; cdr3_aa: CASKGGVSTDTQYF
j_call: TRBJ2-5; d_call: NA; clone_size: NA; v_call: TRBV6-5; cdr3_nt: TGTGCCAGCATCCCACTAGCACCCCCCCCGACCCAGTACTTC; cdr3_aa: CASIPLAPPPTQYF
j_call: TRBJ1-1; d_call: NA; clone_size: NA; v_call: TRBV19; cdr3_nt: TGTGCCAGTAGTGAAAAGCTTACTACGCAAGCTTTCTTT; cdr3_aa: CASSEKLTTQAFF
j_call: TRBJ1-6; d_call: NA; clone_size: few; v_call: TRBV19; cdr3_nt: TGTGCCACAAAGGGCAGGGCCCAAACTAATTCACCCCTCCACTTT; cdr3_aa: CATKGRAQTNSPLHF
j_call: TRBJ1-3; d_call: NA; clone_size: few; v_call: TRBV12-3/TRBV12-4; cdr3_nt: TGTGCCAGCAGACAGGGTTCAGGAAACACCATATATTTT; cdr3_aa: CASRQGSGNTIYF
j_call: TRBJ1-1; d_call: NA; clone_size: NA; v_call: TRBV9; cdr3_nt: TGTGCCAGCAGCGGGGGGGTAAACACTGAAGCTTTCTTT; cdr3_aa: CASSGGVNTEAFF
j_call: TRBJ2-5; d_call: NA; clone_size: NA; v_call: TRBV18; cdr3_nt: TGTGCCAGCTCACCTAAAGAGGGGACCCAGTACTTC; cdr3_aa: CASSPKEGTQYF
j_call: TRBJ1-1; d_call: TRBD1; clone_size: NA; v_call: TRBV19; cdr3_nt: TGTGCCAGTAGACTGGACAGGGAAGGTCGTACAGCTTTCTTT; cdr3_aa: CASRLDREGRTAFF
j_call: TRBJ2-3; d_call: TRBD1; clone_size: NA; v_call: TRBV27; cdr3_nt: TGTGCCAGCGAGGGACAGGGTCGTCCAGATACGCAGTATTTT; cdr3_aa: CASEGQGRPDTQYF
j_call: TRBJ1-4; d_call: NA; clone_size: NA; v_call: TRBV3-1/TRBV3-2; cdr3_nt: TGTGCCAGCAGCCAAGTTATATCGCCGGTTGAAAAACTGTTTTTT; cdr3_aa: CASSQVISPVEKLFF
j_call: TRBJ2-5; d_call: TRBD1; clone_size: NA; v_call: TRBV6-6; cdr3_nt: TGTGCCAGCAGTTACTCGGGGGGACAGGGATTGGAGACCCAGTACTTC; cdr3_aa: CASSYSGGQGLETQYF
j_call: TRBJ2-1; d_call: NA; clone_size: NA; v_call: TRBV11-3; cdr3_nt: TGTGCCAGCAGCTTAGGTTCAGGACACGGCTCCTACAATGAGCAGTTCTTC; cdr3_aa: CASSLGSGHGSYNEQFF
j_call: TRBJ2-2; d_call: NA; clone_size: few; v_call: TRBV7-9; cdr3_nt: TGTGCCAGCAGCCCAGGGGCAGGGTTTTACACCGGGGAGCTGTTTTTT; cdr3_aa: CASSPGAGFYTGELFF
j_call: TRBJ2-3; d_call: TRBD2; clone_size: NA; v_call: TRBV3-1/TRBV3-2; cdr3_nt: TGTGCCAGCAGCCAATGGACTAGCGGGGGCCTTAGCACAGATACGCAGTATTTT; cdr3_aa: CASSQWTSGGLSTDTQYF
j_call: TRBJ1-6; d_call: TRBD1; clone_size: once; v_call: TRBV5-1; cdr3_nt: TGCGCCAGCAGCTTGGGTTTTGTTGACAGGGCGAATTCACCCCTCCACTTT; cdr3_aa: CASSLGFVDRANSPLHF
j_call: TRBJ1-2; d_call: NA; clone_size: NA; v_call: TRBV3-1/TRBV3-2; cdr3_nt: TGTGCCAGCAGCCCACAGGGCCGGGGCTATGGCTACACCTTC; cdr3_aa: CASSPQGRGYGYTF